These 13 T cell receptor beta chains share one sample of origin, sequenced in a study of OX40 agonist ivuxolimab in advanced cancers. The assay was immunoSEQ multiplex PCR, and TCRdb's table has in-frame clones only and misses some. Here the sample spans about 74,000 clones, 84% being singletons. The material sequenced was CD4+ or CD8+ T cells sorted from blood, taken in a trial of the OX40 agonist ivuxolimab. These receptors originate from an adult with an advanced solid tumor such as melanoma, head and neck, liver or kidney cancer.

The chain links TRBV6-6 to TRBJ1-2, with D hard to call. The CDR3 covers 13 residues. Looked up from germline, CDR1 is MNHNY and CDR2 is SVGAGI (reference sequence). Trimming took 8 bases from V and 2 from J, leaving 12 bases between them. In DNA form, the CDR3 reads TGTGCCAGCTTTGTGACGGGGAACTATGGCTACACCTTC. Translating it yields CASFVTGNYGYTF.

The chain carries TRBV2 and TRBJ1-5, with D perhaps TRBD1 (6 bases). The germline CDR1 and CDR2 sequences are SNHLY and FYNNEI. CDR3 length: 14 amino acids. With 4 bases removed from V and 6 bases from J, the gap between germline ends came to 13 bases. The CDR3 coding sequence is TGTGCCAGCAGTGGCCCCGGGGGCGGTCAGCCCCAGCATTTT. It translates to CASSGPGGGQPQHF.

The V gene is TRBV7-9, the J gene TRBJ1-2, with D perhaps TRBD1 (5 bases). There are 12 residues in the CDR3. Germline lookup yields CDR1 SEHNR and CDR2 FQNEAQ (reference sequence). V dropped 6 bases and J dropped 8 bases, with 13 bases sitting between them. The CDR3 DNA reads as TGTGCCAGCAGGGGGACGGCGCAGGGCTACACCTTC. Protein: CASRGTAQGYTF.

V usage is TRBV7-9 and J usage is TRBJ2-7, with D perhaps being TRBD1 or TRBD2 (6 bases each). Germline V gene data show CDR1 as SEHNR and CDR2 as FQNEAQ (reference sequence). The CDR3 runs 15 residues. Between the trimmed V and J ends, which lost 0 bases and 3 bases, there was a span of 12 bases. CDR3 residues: CASSLAIQGGYEQYF. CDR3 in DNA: TGTGCCAGCAGCTTAGCTATACAGGGAGGCTACGAGCAGTACTTC.

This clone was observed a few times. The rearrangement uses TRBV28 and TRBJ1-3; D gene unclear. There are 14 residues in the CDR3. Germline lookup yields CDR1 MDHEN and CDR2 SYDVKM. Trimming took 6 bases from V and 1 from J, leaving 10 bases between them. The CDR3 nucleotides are TGTGCCAGCAGCCGCCCGGGATCTGGAAACACCATATATTTT. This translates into CASSRPGSGNTIYF.

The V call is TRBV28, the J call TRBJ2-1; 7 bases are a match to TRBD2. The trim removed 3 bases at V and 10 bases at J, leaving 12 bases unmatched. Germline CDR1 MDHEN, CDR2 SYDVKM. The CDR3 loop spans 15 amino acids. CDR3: CASSLSGTLRKEQFF. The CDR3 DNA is TGTGCCAGCAGTTTGAGCGGGACCTTACGCAAGGAGCAGTTCTTC.

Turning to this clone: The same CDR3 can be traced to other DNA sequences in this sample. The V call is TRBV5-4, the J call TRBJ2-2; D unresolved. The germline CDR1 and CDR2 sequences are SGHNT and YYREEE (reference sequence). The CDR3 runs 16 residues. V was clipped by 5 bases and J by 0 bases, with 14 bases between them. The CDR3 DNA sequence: TGTGCCAGCAGGCCGACCGATCCTGCGAACACCGGGGAGCTGTTTTTT. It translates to CASRPTDPANTGELFF.

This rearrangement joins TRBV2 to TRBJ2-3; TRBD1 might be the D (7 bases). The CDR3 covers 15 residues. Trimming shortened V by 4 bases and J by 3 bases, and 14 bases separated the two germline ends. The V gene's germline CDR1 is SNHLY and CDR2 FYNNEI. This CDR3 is CASSAQGGATDTQYF. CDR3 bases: TGTGCCAGCAGTGCTCAGGGGGGCGCAACAGATACGCAGTATTTT.

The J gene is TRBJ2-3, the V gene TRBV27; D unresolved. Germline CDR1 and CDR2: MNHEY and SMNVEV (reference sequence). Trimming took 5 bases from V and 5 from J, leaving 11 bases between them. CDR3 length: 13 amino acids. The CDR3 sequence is CASSPRVGDTQYF. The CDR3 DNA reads TGTGCCAGCAGTCCCCGAGTGGGAGATACGCAGTATTTT.

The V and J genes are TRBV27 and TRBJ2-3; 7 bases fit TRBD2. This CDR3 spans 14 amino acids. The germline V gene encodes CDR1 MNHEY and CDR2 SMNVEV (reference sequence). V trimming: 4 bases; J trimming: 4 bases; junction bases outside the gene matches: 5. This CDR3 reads CASSWGTKSDTQYF. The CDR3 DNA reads TGTGCCAGCAGTTGGGGGACTAAATCAGATACGCAGTATTTT.

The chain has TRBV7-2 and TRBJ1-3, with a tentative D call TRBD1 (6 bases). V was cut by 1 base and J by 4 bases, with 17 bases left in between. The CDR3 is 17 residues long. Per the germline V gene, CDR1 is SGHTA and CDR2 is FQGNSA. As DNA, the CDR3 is TGTGCCAGCAGCTTAGTGGCCAATACAGGGACAGGAAACACCATATATTTT. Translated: CASSLVANTGTGNTIYF.

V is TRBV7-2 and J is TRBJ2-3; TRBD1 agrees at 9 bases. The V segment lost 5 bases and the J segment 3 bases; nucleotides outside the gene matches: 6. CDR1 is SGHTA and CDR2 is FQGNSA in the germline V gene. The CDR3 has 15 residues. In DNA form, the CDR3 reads TGTGCCAGCAGCCTCAACAGGGGGCTGACAGATACGCAGTATTTT. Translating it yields CASSLNRGLTDTQYF.

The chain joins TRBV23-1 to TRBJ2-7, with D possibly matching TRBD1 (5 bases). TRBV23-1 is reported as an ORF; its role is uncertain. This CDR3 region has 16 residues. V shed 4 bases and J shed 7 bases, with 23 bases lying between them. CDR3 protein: CASSRRRRSQVREQYV. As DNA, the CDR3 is TGCGCCAGCAGTCGCCGACGTCGATCACAGGTGAGGGAGCAGTACGTC.